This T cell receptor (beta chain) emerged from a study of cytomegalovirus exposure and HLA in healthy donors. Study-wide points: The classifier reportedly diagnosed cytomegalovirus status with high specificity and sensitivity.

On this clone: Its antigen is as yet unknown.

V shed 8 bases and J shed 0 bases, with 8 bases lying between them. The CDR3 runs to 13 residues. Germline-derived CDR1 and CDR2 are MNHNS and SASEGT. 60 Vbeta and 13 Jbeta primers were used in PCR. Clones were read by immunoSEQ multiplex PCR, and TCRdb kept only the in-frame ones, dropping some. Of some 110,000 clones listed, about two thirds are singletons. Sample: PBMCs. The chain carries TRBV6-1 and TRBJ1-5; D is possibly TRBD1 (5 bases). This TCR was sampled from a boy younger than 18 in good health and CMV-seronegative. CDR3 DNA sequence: TGTGCCAGCTCGACAGCTAGCAATCAGCCCCAGCATTTT. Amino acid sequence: CASSTASNQPQHF.